This T cell receptor (beta chain) was captured in a study of T cells in Graves' hyperthyroidism and ophthalmopathy. Across the whole study: Peripheral blood samples were taken at initial diagnosis, prior to any treatment.

This clonotype has just a few counts. It was RNA transcripts that yielded the amplified TCR beta CDR3 regions. With the HTBI primer set, the TCR CDR3 went through a first round of RT-PCR. TCRdb analysed the multiplex PCR reads with MiXCR anew, one entry per CDR3 protein. The table records 300,000 to 500,000 distinct CDR3 sequences, roughly an eighth of them present only once. The sample taken for sequencing was blood. The source of this sequence is a man aged 45 to 65 with Graves' ophthalmopathy.

The CDR3 spells CASSDAGGHEQFF. The CDR3 DNA reads TGTGCCAGCAGTGACGCGGGAGGCCATGAGCAGTTCTTC. The J gene is TRBJ2-1, the V gene TRBV6-4; TRBD2 agrees at 8 bases. The CDR3 contains 13 residues. J lost 8 bases, V lost 2 bases, and 2 bases had no gene match. CDR1 is MRHNA and CDR2 is SNTAGT in the germline V gene.